The next 22 T cell receptor beta chains were all read from a single sample in a study of PD-1 blockade in classical Hodgkin lymphoma. This table comes from immunoSEQ multiplex PCR, and its TCRdb copy is limited to in-frame clones, with some not included. This table has about 15,000 clones, 70% to 90% appearing once. No patient escaped relapse after autologous stem cell transplantation, and brentuximab vedotin exposure varied. The CD4+ T cells used were purified from thawed PBMCs through magnetic negative selection. The specimen was CD4+ T cells from blood, collected at baseline. Source of these receptors: a human donor with classical Hodgkin lymphoma.

V is TRBV9 and J is TRBJ2-3; perhaps TRBD2 as D (7 bases). V was shortened by 2 bases and J by 5 bases, with 18 bases between the two germline ends. In germline, CDR1 is SGDLS, CDR2 YYNGEE. There are 16 residues in the CDR3. Here the CDR3 reads CASSVGGGAVRDTQYF. The CDR3 DNA reads TGTGCCAGCAGCGTCGGTGGGGGGGCCGTGAGAGATACGCAGTATTTT. The full variable domain, completed using reference TRBV9 and TRBJ2-3, is DSGVTQTPKHLITATGQRVTLRCSPRSGDLSVYWYQQSLDQGLQFLIQYYNGEERAKGNILERFSAQQFPDLHSELNLSSLELGDSALYFCASSVGGGAVRDTQYFGPGTRLTVL.

The chain joins TRBV6-1 to TRBJ1-4, with unresolved D. Germline V CDR1 and CDR2: MNHNS, SASEGT. V was shortened by 3 bases and J by 0 bases, with 5 bases between the two germline ends. The CDR3 totals 14 residues. In DNA, the CDR3 is TGTGCCAGCAGTGAGAGAGCAACTAATGAAAAACTGTTTTTT. This codes for CASSERATNEKLFF.

This clone was recorded a few times. The chain uses TRBV2 and TRBJ2-7, with D possibly TRBD1 on 6 matching bases. CDR1 is SNHLY, CDR2 FYNNEI, per germline. Trimming cost V 5 bases and J 6 bases, with 8 bases left between them. This CDR3 spans 11 amino acids. The CDR3 coding sequence is TGTGCCAGCAGTTCAGGGGTCGAGCAGTACTTC. Amino acids: CASSSGVEQYF.

The chain joins TRBV7-3 to TRBJ2-1, with 9 positions matching TRBD1. V shed 3 bases and J 3 bases; nucleotides not matched to a gene: 3. CDR1 SGHTA and CDR2 FQGTGA come from the germline V gene. This CDR3 has 15 residues. CDR3 sequence: CASSFDRGVYNEQFF. The CDR3 DNA is TGTGCCAGCAGCTTTGACAGGGGGGTCTACAATGAGCAGTTCTTC.

CDR3 in DNA: TGTGCCAGCAGCTTAAGGGGGGTAGACACCGGGGAGCTGTTTTTT. This translates into CASSLRGVDTGELFF. The rearrangement links TRBV7-3 to TRBJ2-2; D is possibly TRBD2 (6 bases). CDR1 and CDR2 (germline): SGHTA, FQGTGA. Trimming left V 1 base short and J 3 bases short, with 9 bases between. This CDR3 spans 15 amino acids.

The rearrangement joins TRBV5-1 to TRBJ2-7, with 13 positions matching TRBD2. Unmatched junction bases numbered 12, after V lost 5 bases and J lost 7 bases. In germline, CDR1 is SGHRS, CDR2 YFSETQ. This CDR3 has 16 amino acids. The CDR3 sequence: CASSPRTSGSVWEQYF. The CDR3 DNA reads TGCGCCAGCAGTCCCCGGACTAGCGGGAGCGTTTGGGAGCAGTACTTC.

This clone was counted a single time. V usage is TRBV19 and J usage is TRBJ1-5; D may be TRBD1 (6 bases). This CDR3 contains 15 residues. Germline CDR1 and CDR2: LNHDA and SQIVND (reference sequence). The V gene lost 3 bases and the J gene lost 0 bases, with 9 bases spanning the gap. The CDR3 is CASSIYRDSNQPQHF. CDR3 DNA: TGTGCCAGTAGTATCTACAGGGATAGCAATCAGCCCCAGCATTTT.

This clone was seen more than once but under ten times. The chain uses TRBV19 and TRBJ1-5, with TRBD1 as a possible D gene (6 bases). V lost 7 bases, J lost 2 bases, and 18 bases lay in between. From germline, CDR1 is LNHDA and CDR2 SQIVND (reference sequence). The CDR3 spans 16 residues. CDR3 amino acids: CASKAFGAGGNQPQHF. The CDR3 bases are TGTGCCAGTAAGGCCTTCGGCGCAGGGGGCAATCAGCCCCAGCATTTT.

The rearrangement joins TRBV5-1 to TRBJ2-7, with D perhaps given as TRBD1 or TRBD2 (6 bases each). Germline lookup yields CDR1 SGHRS and CDR2 YFSETQ. Trimming left V 4 bases short and J 6 bases short, with 26 bases between. This CDR3 has 17 amino acids. The CDR3, as DNA: TGCGCCAGCAGCCCACCTCCACCGCCCGGGGGACATACCGAGCAGTACTTC. Residues: CASSPPPPPGGHTEQYF. The whole variable domain, filled in from reference TRBV5-1 and TRBJ2-7, reads KAGVTQTPRYLIKTRGQQVTLSCSPISGHRSVSWYQQTPGQGLQFLFEYFSETQRNKGNFPGRFSGRQFSNSRSEMNVSTLELGDSALYLCASSPPPPPGGHTEQYFGPGTRLTVT.

This clone was counted between two and nine times. The V gene is TRBV15, the J gene TRBJ1-1; no definite D call. The CDR3 is 13 amino acids. Germline-derived CDR1 and CDR2 are LNHNV and YYDKDF (reference sequence). V lost 1 base and J 0 bases, leaving 3 bases between the germline ends. The CDR3: CATSRGMNTEAFF. The CDR3 region has the DNA TGTGCCACCAGCAGAGGGATGAACACTGAAGCTTTCTTT.

The chain recombines TRBV5-4 with TRBJ1-4; 7 bases line up with TRBD1. V lost 0 bases to trimming and J lost 7 bases; unmatched junction nucleotides: 6. The V gene's germline CDR1 is SGHNT and CDR2 YYREEE (reference sequence). There are 15 residues in the CDR3. CDR3 sequence: CASSLEPGGLEKLFF. The CDR3 DNA is TGTGCCAGCAGCTTGGAGCCAGGGGGACTTGAAAAACTGTTTTTT.

The chain has TRBV11-3 and TRBJ2-1; a possible D gene is TRBD1 (6 bases). Trimming pared 4 bases from V and 6 bases from J, leaving 13 bases between. CDR1 is SGHNT, CDR2 YENEEA, per germline. The CDR3 covers 14 residues. The CDR3, as DNA: TGTGCCAGCAGCTCGACGTTCAGGGGCAATGAGCAGTTCTTC. Translation: CASSSTFRGNEQFF.

The V gene is TRBV7-9, the J gene TRBJ1-3; D is unresolved. The V end was cut by 5 bases, the J end by 2 bases, with 25 bases between. The germline CDR1 and CDR2 sequences are SEHNR and FQNEAQ (reference sequence). The CDR3 length is 19 residues. The CDR3 loop reads CASSRIFRTSRTPGNTIYF. CDR3 DNA: TGTGCCAGCAGCCGTATATTCCGAACCTCCCGAACGCCTGGAAACACCATATATTTT.

The chain joins TRBV5-1 to TRBJ2-2; no definite D call. Germline V gene lookup returns CDR1 SGHRS and CDR2 YFSETQ. CDR3 size: 16 residues. Deletions cut 0 bases from V and 8 bases from J, with 17 bases between. The CDR3 sequence: CASSLGVRRSLGELFF. The CDR3 DNA reads TGCGCCAGCAGCTTGGGTGTCAGAAGGAGTTTAGGGGAGCTGTTTTTT.

The rearrangement joins TRBV5-6 to TRBJ2-7; D possibly uses TRBD1 or TRBD2 (5 bases each). The CDR3 loop spans 15 amino acids. The germline gives CDR1 SGHDT, CDR2 YYEEEE. V was cut by 4 bases and J by 2 bases, with 16 bases left in between. The CDR3 DNA is TGTGCCAGCAGCGCCCTTGGGGGTGGAACCTACGAGCAGTACTTC. Protein product: CASSALGGGTYEQYF.

This chain uses TRBV11-3 with TRBJ2-3; D might be TRBD1 or TRBD2, each matching 6 bases. The ends were cut back, 1 base at V and 8 bases at J, with 10 bases in the middle. Germline V gene lookup returns CDR1 SGHNT and CDR2 YENEEA. This CDR3 contains 13 residues. The CDR3 DNA reads as TGTGCCAGCAGCTTAGGAGGGGGAGGTACGCAGTATTTT. It encodes CASSLGGGGTQYF. The full variable domain, in which reference TRBV11-3 and TRBJ2-3 provide the parts outside the CDR3, is EAGVVQSPRYKIIEKKQPVAFWCNPISGHNTLYWYLQNLGQGPELLIRYENEEAVDDSQLPKDRFSAERLKGVDSTLKIQPAELGDSAVYLCASSLGGGGTQYFGPGTRLTVL.

CDR3 protein: CASSFTDTQYF. CDR3 bases: TGTGCCAGCAGCTTCACAGATACGCAGTATTTT. V is TRBV11-2 and J is TRBJ2-3; D uncertain. The CDR3 has 11 residues. Germline CDR1 reads SGHAT; CDR2 reads FQNNGV. V was cut by 3 bases and J by 2 bases, with 0 bases left in between.

The chain combines TRBV6-5 with TRBJ1-5; D is ambiguous. The CDR3 sequence is 15 residues long. Germline-derived CDR1 and CDR2 are MNHEY and SVGAGI. Trimming took 2 bases from V and 4 from J, leaving 12 bases between them. For the CDR3, the DNA is TGTGCCAGCAGTTACAGTCCCACCGGGAATCAGCCCCAGCATTTT. Encoded protein: CASSYSPTGNQPQHF.

V is TRBV6-5 and J is TRBJ2-3, with D perhaps matching TRBD1 (6 bases). V shed 6 bases and J shed 2 bases, with 12 bases lying between them. CDR3 length: 14 amino acids. In germline, CDR1 is MNHEY, CDR2 SVGAGI. The CDR3 DNA is TGTGCCAGCAGGGAACAGGGTCACACAGATACGCAGTATTTT. Its protein product is CASREQGHTDTQYF.

The chain employs TRBV7-2 and TRBJ1-2; the D is unclear. In germline, CDR1 is SGHTA, CDR2 FQGNSA. Trimming removed 2 bases at V and 4 bases at J, with 8 bases between. This CDR3 has 13 amino acids. The CDR3 region is CASSLKGGYGYTF. CDR3 DNA sequence: TGTGCCAGCAGCTTAAAGGGCGGCTATGGCTACACCTTC.

This chain links TRBV30 with TRBJ2-5; D not resolved. Looked up from germline, CDR1 is GTSNPN and CDR2 is SVGIG (reference sequence). Trimming removed 1 base at V and 2 bases at J, with 14 bases between. This CDR3 spans 15 amino acids. DNA of the CDR3: TGTGCCTGGAGTGGGTCTACCCAGGAACAAGAGACCCAGTACTTC. Amino acid sequence: CAWSGSTQEQETQYF.

This sequence joins TRBV6-5 and TRBJ1-2; TRBD1 aligns across 8 bases. The ends lost 5 bases at V and 3 bases at J; junction bases unmatched: 2. Germline V gene lookup returns CDR1 MNHEY and CDR2 SVGAGI. The CDR3 length is 13 residues. Here the CDR3 reads CASSDRGDYGYTF. The CDR3, as DNA: TGTGCCAGCAGTGACAGGGGCGACTATGGCTACACCTTC.